These 8 T cell receptor beta chains originate from one sample sequenced in a study of cytomegalovirus exposure and HLA in healthy donors. Vbeta (60) and Jbeta (13) primers were used in the PCR. Here immunoSEQ multiplex PCR was the method, and the copy in TCRdb shows in-frame clones only, minus some. In the table there are around 130,000 clones, over 80% of which are singletons. Material for sequencing was PBMCs. All receptors come from a boy younger than 18 in good health and CMV-seronegative.

The V gene is TRBV7-2, the J gene TRBJ2-5; the match to TRBD2 covers 9 bases. Per germline, CDR1 SGHTA and CDR2 FQGNSA. Unmatched junction bases numbered 4, after V lost 1 base and J lost 4 bases. The CDR3 covers 15 residues. The CDR3 DNA sequence: TGTGCCAGCAGCTTAGTAGCGGGAGTCGGAGAGACCCAGTACTTC. Amino acid sequence: CASSLVAGVGETQYF.

The gene calls are TRBV9 and TRBJ2-3; 8 bases line up with TRBD2. The CDR3 has 16 amino acids. CDR1 is SGDLS and CDR2 is YYNGEE in the germline V gene. The ends lost 0 bases at V and 4 bases at J; junction bases unmatched: 7. The CDR3 coding sequence is TGTGCCAGCAGCGTAGGGACTAGCTCAGGGGCAGATACGCAGTATTTT. The encoded protein is CASSVGTSSGADTQYF.

The V call is TRBV10-2, the J call TRBJ2-1; a weak D match, TRBD2 (6 bases). The CDR3 is made up of 14 amino acids. V was cut by 7 bases and J by 7 bases, with 17 bases left in between. In germline, CDR1 is WSHSY, CDR2 SAAADI. Here the CDR3 DNA reads TGCGCCAGCATGACGGGAGAGGAGTTTAATGAGCAGTTCTTC. This encodes CASMTGEEFNEQFF.

The genes are TRBV4-2 and TRBJ1-2; 7 nucleotides match TRBD1. Germline loops: CDR1 LGHNA, CDR2 YNFKEQ. CDR3 length equals 15 residues. Trimming cost V 7 bases and J 7 bases; bases outside gene matches: 15. The CDR3 sequence is CASTELQEEGAGYTF. The CDR3 DNA follows: TGTGCCAGCACCGAATTACAAGAGGAGGGGGCTGGCTACACCTTC.

The chain couples TRBV7-9 to TRBJ2-2; 7 bases are a match to TRBD2. J was trimmed by 5 bases and V by 5 bases; bases with no gene match: 5. The germline CDR1 and CDR2 sequences are SEHNR and FQNEAQ (reference sequence). The CDR3 has 14 residues. The CDR3 DNA reads as TGTGCCAGCAGCGAAACGGGAGGAACCGGGGAGCTGTTTTTT. It is translated as CASSETGGTGELFF. The full variable domain, with the rest looked up from reference TRBV7-9 and TRBJ2-2, is DTGVSQNPRHKITKRGQNVTFRCDPISEHNRLYWYRQTLGQGPEFLTYFQNEAQLEKSRLLSDRFSAERPKGSFSTLEIQRTEQGDSAMYLCASSETGGTGELFFGEGSRLTVL.

This clone has only a few counts. The V call is TRBV5-4, the J call TRBJ1-1; D is uncertain. Trimming removed 4 bases at V and 7 bases at J, with 11 bases between. This CDR3 has 12 amino acids. CDR1 SGHNT and CDR2 YYREEE come from the germline V gene (reference sequence). CDR3 sequence: CASSPAGNEAFF. The CDR3 nucleotides are TGTGCCAGCAGCCCCGCAGGTAATGAAGCTTTCTTT.

The rearrangement links TRBV6-1 to TRBJ2-7; TRBD1 agrees at 7 bases. The CDR3 loop spans 14 amino acids. Looked up from germline, CDR1 is MNHNS and CDR2 is SASEGT. Trimming removed 8 bases from V and 4 bases from J; junction bases left unmatched: 11. The CDR3 sequence: CASETGTEVYEQYF. The CDR3 region has the DNA TGTGCCAGCGAAACCGGGACAGAAGTTTACGAGCAGTACTTC.

The chain has TRBV2 and TRBJ1-1, with TRBD1 identical over 7 bases. The germline V gene encodes CDR1 SNHLY and CDR2 FYNNEI. J was trimmed by 5 bases and V by 6 bases; bases with no gene match: 9. This CDR3 is built from 14 residues. This chain's CDR3 is CASSSWTGGTEAFF. The CDR3 DNA sequence: TGTGCCAGCAGCTCTTGGACAGGAGGAACTGAAGCTTTCTTT.